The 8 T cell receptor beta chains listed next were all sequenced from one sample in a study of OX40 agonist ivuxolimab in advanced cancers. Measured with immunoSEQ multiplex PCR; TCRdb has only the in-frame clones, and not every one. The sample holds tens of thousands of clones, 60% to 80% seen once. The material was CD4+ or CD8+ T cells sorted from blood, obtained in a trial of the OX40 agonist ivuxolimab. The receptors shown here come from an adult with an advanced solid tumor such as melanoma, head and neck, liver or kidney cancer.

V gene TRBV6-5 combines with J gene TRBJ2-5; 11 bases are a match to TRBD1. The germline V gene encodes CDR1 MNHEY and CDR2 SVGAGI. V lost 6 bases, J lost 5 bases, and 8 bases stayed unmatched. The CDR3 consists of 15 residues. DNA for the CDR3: TGTGCCAGCAGCTCCGGGACAGGGGGTTGGGAGACCCAGTACTTC. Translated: CASSSGTGGWETQYF.

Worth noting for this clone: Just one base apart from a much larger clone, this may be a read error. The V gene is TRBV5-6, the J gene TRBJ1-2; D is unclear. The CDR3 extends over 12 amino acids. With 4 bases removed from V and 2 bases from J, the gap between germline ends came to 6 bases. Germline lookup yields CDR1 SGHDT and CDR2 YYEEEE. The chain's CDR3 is CASSRANYGYTF. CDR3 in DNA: TGTGCCAGCAGCAGGGCCAACTATGGCTACACCTTC.

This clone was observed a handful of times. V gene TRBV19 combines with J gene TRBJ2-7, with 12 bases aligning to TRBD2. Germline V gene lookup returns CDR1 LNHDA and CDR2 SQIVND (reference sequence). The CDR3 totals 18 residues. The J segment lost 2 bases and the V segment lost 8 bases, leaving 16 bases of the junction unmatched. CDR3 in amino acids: CASWAWTSGKSRPYEQYF. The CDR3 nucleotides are TGTGCCAGTTGGGCCTGGACTAGCGGGAAGTCCCGTCCCTACGAGCAGTACTTC.

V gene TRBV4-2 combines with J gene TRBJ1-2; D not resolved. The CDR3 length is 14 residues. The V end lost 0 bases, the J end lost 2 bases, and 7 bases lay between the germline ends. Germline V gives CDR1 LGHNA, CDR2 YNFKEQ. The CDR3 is CASSQDRVNYGYTF. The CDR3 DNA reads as TGTGCCAGCAGCCAAGATAGGGTCAACTATGGCTACACCTTC.

The CDR3 spells CSVGSNTDTQYF. CDR3 sequence (DNA): TGCAGCGTAGGGAGCAACACAGATACGCAGTATTTT. The rearrangement links TRBV29-1 to TRBJ2-3; tentative D call: TRBD2 (5 bases). CDR1 SQVTM and CDR2 ANQGSEA come from the germline V gene. V was cut by 6 bases and J by 2 bases, with 9 bases left in between. The length of the CDR3 is 12 residues.

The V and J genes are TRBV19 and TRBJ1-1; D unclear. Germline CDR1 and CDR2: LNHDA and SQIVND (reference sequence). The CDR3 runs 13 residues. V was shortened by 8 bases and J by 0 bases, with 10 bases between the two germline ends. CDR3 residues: CASATALNTEAFF. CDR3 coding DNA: TGTGCCAGTGCCACGGCGCTGAACACTGAAGCTTTCTTT. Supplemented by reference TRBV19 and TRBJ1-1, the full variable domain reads DGGITQSPKYLFRKEGQNVTLSCEQNLNHDAMYWYRQDPGQGLRLIYYSQIVNDFQKGDIAEGYSVSREKKESFPLTVTSAQKNPTAFYLCASATALNTEAFFGQGTRLTVV.

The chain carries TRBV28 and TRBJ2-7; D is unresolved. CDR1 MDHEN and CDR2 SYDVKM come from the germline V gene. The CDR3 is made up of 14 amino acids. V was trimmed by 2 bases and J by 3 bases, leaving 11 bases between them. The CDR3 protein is CASSLPPVRYEQYF. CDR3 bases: TGTGCCAGCAGTTTACCTCCCGTCCGCTACGAGCAGTACTTC.

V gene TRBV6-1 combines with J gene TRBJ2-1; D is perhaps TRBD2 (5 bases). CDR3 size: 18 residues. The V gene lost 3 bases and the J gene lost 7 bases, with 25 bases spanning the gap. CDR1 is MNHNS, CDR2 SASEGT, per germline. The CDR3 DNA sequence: TGTGCCAGCAGTGAGGCCCGCCGGCTAGCCGCTTTGAATAATGAGCAGTTCTTC. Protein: CASSEARRLAALNNEQFF.